This T cell receptor beta chain stems from a study of identical twins. Trimming pared 4 bases from V and 1 base from J, leaving 11 bases between. Germline V gene data show CDR1 as SQVTM and CDR2 as ANQGSEA. The CDR3 consists of 14 residues. This clonotype has just a few counts. Each CDR3 protein is one row after TCRdb ran MiXCR on the 5' RACE reads. In the table there are fewer than 900,000 distinct CDR3 sequences, 15% to 20% of which are singletons. These data also featured in a second study, about T cells expressing NK-cell markers.

The TCR was taken from a woman aged 18-29 years in good health. Sequenced material: PBMCs. The chain joins TRBV29-1 to TRBJ2-1, with a tentative D call TRBD1 (6 bases). CDR3 region: CSVVATGSYNEQFF. CDR3 nucleotide sequence: TGCAGCGTTGTTGCGACAGGTTCCTACAATGAGCAGTTCTTC.